The clone carrying this T cell receptor beta chain showed up just once. Antigen unknown. This entry belongs to a study of T cell responses to AZD1222 COVID-19 vaccine. Study-wide results and limits: White British donors predominated, females outnumbered males, and clonal diversity was possibly underestimated. Only a handful of AZD1222 recipients, roughly six in all, had baseline seropositivity.

Trimming stripped 0 bases from V and 2 bases from J, with 14 bases between. CDR1 is LGHNA and CDR2 is YNFKEQ in the germline V gene. This CDR3 contains 16 residues. This table comes from immunoSEQ multiplex PCR, and its TCRdb copy is limited to in-frame clones, with some not included. Of about 120,000 clones in the sample, about 93% were seen once. This receptor was obtained from an adult who received the AZD1222 COVID-19 vaccine. The chain carries TRBV4-2 and TRBJ2-7, with D perhaps TRBD1 (6 bases). The material was peripheral blood, obtained 28 days after the second AZD1222 dose. CDR3 DNA: TGTGCCAGCAGCCAAGATGGGGGCATGGGAGCCTACGAGCAGTACTTC. Amino acid sequence: CASSQDGGMGAYEQYF.